The 20 T cell receptor beta chains listed next were all sequenced from one sample in a study of shared clonotypes between healthy human individuals. The protocol was immunoSEQ multiplex PCR, while the TCRdb copy is restricted to in-frame clones and leaves out a portion. The profile shows around 1.9 million clones, about 92% of them singletons. Naive CD8 populations comprised CD45RO-negative cells positively selected for CCR7, excluding terminally differentiated effector memory CD45RA+ cells. Input material: naive CD8+ T cells from PBMCs. The source of these receptors is a man younger than 30 in good health. Some clones in this sample may be carry-over from other donors' samples.

The chain carries TRBV7-2 and TRBJ1-5; D gene unclear. Looked up from germline, CDR1 is SGHTA and CDR2 is FQGNSA. The CDR3 contains 13 residues. The germline V and J ends were trimmed by 5 bases and 4 bases, with 9 bases remaining between them. CDR3 sequence reads: CASSNLRNQPQHF. The DNA of the CDR3 is TGTGCCAGCAGCAACCTCCGGAATCAGCCCCAGCATTTT.

The rearrangement joins TRBV4-2 to TRBJ2-1; 9 bases are a match to TRBD2. The CDR3 totals 13 residues. Germline CDR1 LGHNA, CDR2 YNFKEQ. J was trimmed by 5 bases and V by 6 bases; bases with no gene match: 2. The CDR3 spells CASRRLADNEQFF. In DNA, the CDR3 is TGTGCCAGCAGGCGACTAGCGGACAATGAGCAGTTCTTC.

The chain recombines TRBV7-8 with TRBJ1-5; D is uncertain. V dropped 5 bases and J dropped 4 bases, with 12 bases sitting between them. The CDR3 consists of 14 residues. Germline CDR1 and CDR2: SGHVS and FQNEAQ. CDR3 sequence reads: CASSPNPPNQPQHF. In nucleotides, the CDR3 is TGTGCCAGCAGCCCCAACCCCCCTAATCAGCCCCAGCATTTT.

The chain carries TRBV6-6 and TRBJ2-3, with 7 bases fitting TRBD2. Germline V gene sequence: CDR1 MNHNY, CDR2 SVGAGI (reference sequence). The CDR3 is 16 amino acids. The V and J ends lost 1 base and 5 bases, in that order; junction bases with no gene match: 9. The DNA of the CDR3 is TGTGCCAGCAGTTACTGGGGGACTACGCAGGGAGATACGCAGTATTTT. Protein product: CASSYWGTTQGDTQYF.

The CDR3 sequence: CASSWDDYNEQFF. CDR3 coding DNA: TGTGCCAGCAGCTGGGATGACTACAATGAGCAGTTCTTC. The genes are TRBV5-4 and TRBJ2-1; unclear D gene. Trimming left V 3 bases short and J 3 bases short, with 7 bases between. Germline V lookup: CDR1 SGHNT, CDR2 YYREEE (reference sequence). The CDR3 is 13 amino acids.

In the case of this clone: This CDR3 is also generated by other DNA sequences in the sample. The CDR3 region is CASSLYPGNTEAFF. The CDR3 bases are TGTGCCAGCAGTTTATACCCAGGGAACACTGAAGCTTTCTTT. V and J are TRBV27 and TRBJ1-1; no clear D gene. V lost 1 base and J 1 base, leaving 7 bases between the germline ends. The CDR3 is 14 residues long. Per germline, CDR1 MNHEY and CDR2 SMNVEV (reference sequence).

V gene TRBV19 combines with J gene TRBJ2-7; 8 bases are a match to TRBD2. Looked up from germline, CDR1 is LNHDA and CDR2 is SQIVND (reference sequence). With V trimmed by 3 bases and J by 4 bases, 8 bases remained unmatched. This CDR3 comprises 15 residues. The CDR3 bases are TGTGCCAGTAGTATGGAGAGCGGGAGTTTTTACGAGCAGTACTTC. It specifies CASSMESGSFYEQYF.

This sequence joins TRBV7-9 and TRBJ2-7; TRBD2 agrees at 11 bases. The CDR3 is 15 amino acids. V lost 5 bases, J lost 2 bases, and 5 bases stayed unmatched. Germline CDR1 reads SEHNR; CDR2 reads FQNEAQ (reference sequence). The CDR3 DNA sequence: TGTGCCAGCAGCCCGCCGGGACTAGCGGCCTACGAGCAGTACTTC. Protein: CASSPPGLAAYEQYF.

V and J are TRBV5-8 and TRBJ2-7; the D is unclear. Per germline, CDR1 SGHTS and CDR2 YDEGEE. V gave up 2 bases and J gave up 0 bases, with 6 bases separating them. CDR3 length: 13 residues. CDR3 sequence reads: CASSFEVSYEQYF. CDR3 nucleotide sequence: TGTGCCAGCAGCTTTGAAGTCTCCTACGAGCAGTACTTC.

The chain joins TRBV29-1 to TRBJ2-7; 12 nucleotides line up with TRBD2. J was trimmed by 4 bases and V by 6 bases; bases with no gene match: 16. Germline-derived CDR1 and CDR2 are SQVTM and ANQGSEA. This CDR3 comprises 17 residues. The CDR3 DNA follows: TGCAGCGTCGGAGGGGTTCGACTAGCGGGGGTGACTTACGAGCAGTACTTC. Translating gives CSVGGVRLAGVTYEQYF.

This clone is a singleton in its sample. The J gene is TRBJ2-7, the V gene TRBV27; TRBD2 agrees at 10 bases. With 4 bases clipped from V and 5 bases from J, the junction kept 5 bases outside the gene matches. Looked up from germline, CDR1 is MNHEY and CDR2 is SMNVEV (reference sequence). This CDR3 is 14 amino acids long. Here the CDR3 reads CASSSGTSADEQYF. The CDR3 DNA is TGTGCCAGCAGTTCCGGGACTAGCGCGGACGAGCAGTACTTC.

This clone came up once. The rearrangement joins TRBV11-3 to TRBJ2-1; 8 nucleotides match TRBD2. Germline values: CDR1 SGHNT, CDR2 YENEEA. The length of the CDR3 is 17 residues. V lost 5 bases to trimming and J lost 8 bases; unmatched junction nucleotides: 17. The CDR3 nucleotides read TGTGCCAGCAGCAGGGGTCAGCGGGAGTTGAATTCCCATGAGCAGTTCTTC. It encodes CASSRGQRELNSHEQFF.

V is TRBV20-1 and J is TRBJ2-3; D is unclear. Germline lookup yields CDR1 DFQATT and CDR2 SNEGSKA (reference sequence). This CDR3 region has 11 residues. The ends were cut back, 2 bases at V and 4 bases at J, with 4 bases in the middle. CDR3 protein: CSARPADTQYF. The CDR3 DNA reads as TGCAGTGCTAGACCTGCAGATACGCAGTATTTT.

The chain is built from TRBV4-1 and TRBJ2-1; D uncertain. Per the germline V gene, CDR1 is MGHRA and CDR2 is YSYEKL. The CDR3 is made up of 15 amino acids. Trimming pared 0 bases from V and 4 bases from J, leaving 10 bases between. CDR3 DNA: TGCGCCAGCAGCCAAGATTTTGCTCTTTACAATGAGCAGTTCTTC. Encoded protein: CASSQDFALYNEQFF.

The gene calls are TRBV7-6 and TRBJ2-7; D call uncertain. Trimming removed 5 bases at V and 0 bases at J, with 14 bases between. Looked up from germline, CDR1 is SGHVS and CDR2 is FNYEAQ. The CDR3 is 15 amino acids. This CDR3 reads CASSPDPMISYEQYF. CDR3 DNA sequence: TGTGCCAGCAGCCCCGACCCTATGATCTCCTACGAGCAGTACTTC.

This clone was seen only once. The V gene is TRBV6-5, the J gene TRBJ2-3; 10 nucleotides agree with TRBD2. The trim removed 9 bases at V and 4 bases at J, leaving 10 bases unmatched. Germline CDR1 is MNHEY and CDR2 is SVGAGI. There are 15 residues in the CDR3. CDR3: CASHSGGGWADTQYF. The CDR3, as DNA: TGTGCCAGTCACAGCGGGGGGGGATGGGCAGATACGCAGTATTTT.

This chain connects TRBV7-8 to TRBJ1-5; tentative D call: TRBD1 (6 bases). This CDR3 spans 15 amino acids. V was trimmed by 5 bases and J by 4 bases, leaving 15 bases between them. Germline V lookup: CDR1 SGHVS, CDR2 FQNEAQ. CDR3 coding DNA: TGTGCCAGCAGCCTCCTGACAGGTGATAATCAGCCCCAGCATTTT. Amino acids: CASSLLTGDNQPQHF.

This chain links TRBV6-5 with TRBJ2-5, with 8 bases matching TRBD1. The junction had 7 bases not matched to a gene; V was cut back by 4 bases and J by 3 bases. This CDR3 region has 15 residues. Germline values: CDR1 MNHEY, CDR2 SVGAGI. The CDR3 nucleotides read TGTGCCAGCAGTTTGTGGACAGGGTGGGAAGAGACCCAGTACTTC. As protein: CASSLWTGWEETQYF.

The J gene is TRBJ2-1, the V gene TRBV28; TRBD2 matches 8 bases. CDR3 length equals 15 residues. The V gene end was trimmed by 6 bases and the J gene end by 4 bases; junction bases not matched to a gene: 8. CDR1 MDHEN and CDR2 SYDVKM come from the germline V gene. The CDR3 coding sequence is TGTGCCAGCAGCCCCCGGCCGGGGGGGTACAATGAGCAGTTCTTC. Encoded protein: CASSPRPGGYNEQFF.

The chain is built from TRBV27 and TRBJ2-7, with TRBD2 matching 7 bases. Unmatched junction bases numbered 7, after V lost 5 bases and J lost 0 bases. Germline V lookup: CDR1 MNHEY, CDR2 SMNVEV (reference sequence). The CDR3 contains 15 residues. The CDR3 bases are TGTGCCAGCAGTGGTGAGCGGGGCTACTCCTACGAGCAGTACTTC. It specifies CASSGERGYSYEQYF.